This T cell receptor (beta chain) was identified during a study of cytomegalovirus exposure and HLA in healthy donors (dated by TCRdb to between 2016 and 2019). Some background on the complete study: An earlier analysis of roughly 610 of the donors reported approximately 300 Gb of sequence data and 90 million to 120 million unique TCR beta sequences obtained from some 200 million T cells. The genetic ancestry cluster associated with self-reported Caucasian donors included 81% of the roughly 400 genotyped donors. An earlier analysis of around 580 of the donors used high-throughput TCR beta sequencing to judge whether each TCR beta V gene segment behaved as functional or pseudogenic. In a later analysis, previously published TCR beta repertoires from about 670 donors were re-analyzed and high-resolution HLA genotyping was added so that TCR occurrence patterns could be studied. Among about 400 genotyped donors of the cohort, an average of around 250,000 unique TCR beta nucleotide sequences was sequenced per donor, of which 15% to 20% were non-productive. HLA typing covered class I and class II loci at four-digit resolution. Using immunosequencing, the study profiled T cell repertoires from about 620 subjects and related those repertoires to cytomegalovirus serostatus. Several DR-DQ haplotypes were treated as single units for association and clustering because of strong linkage in the cohort. The later analysis used no new phenotypic data to find candidate immune exposures, relying instead on TCR beta sequences and their occurrence across donors. The study combined high-throughput TCR immunosequencing, statistical association of individual TCRs with disease status, and machine learning to predict cytomegalovirus infection status. Typing coverage varied by locus: roughly 629-630 donors for A, B, C, DRB1 and DQB1; roughly 510 for DQA1; over 600 for DPA1; 450 to 480 for DPB1. The aim of the study was to test whether cataloging public T cell receptors could identify signatures of past pathogen exposure. Donor age, sex, ethnicity and CMV serostatus were compiled together with the repertoire data. Genome-wide SNP genotypes for about 55% of the 666 donors were used in a later genetic analysis, which treated that subset as a discovery cohort. Approximately 300 gigabases of sequencing data and 91 million or so unique TCR sequences made up an early release that covered under 750 HLA-typed donors. A separate validation cohort of roughly 130 different subjects was used in addition to the roughly 640-subject first cohort. Every repertoire in the discovery cohort had been generated on one and the same sequencing platform.

V loses 2 bases, J loses 2 bases, and the germline ends lie 9 bases apart. Based on the germline V gene (reference sequence), the CDR1 and CDR2 sequences are GTSNPN and SVGIG. CDR3 length: 13 amino acids, cysteine to phenylalanine. The sequence is cut down to CDR3 DNA, 39 bases in frame from base 1. On this clone itself: The clone's antigen remains unknown. Base qualities are not at hand, and no much larger clone is one base apart.

The cohort consisted of more than 650 healthy bone marrow donors. At the time of sampling, all cohort members were nominally healthy, though unrecorded immune exposures were likely present. The donor was CMV seropositive and belonged to the group of 250 to 300 seropositive cohort members. Every donor gave a peripheral blood sample, and the peripheral blood mononuclear cells from that sample were used for TCR beta sequencing. Genomic DNA was extracted from the blood cell samples with the Qiagen DNeasy Blood Extraction Kit. The protocol used for the library was the immunoSEQ multiplex PCR assay. For the multiplex PCR, a mixture combining 60 forward primers for TCR Vbeta segments and 13 reverse primers for TCR Jbeta segments was used. Amplification of the CDR3 region of rearranged TCR beta genes was performed with a multiplex PCR assay on genomic DNA. The amplified TCR beta libraries were sequenced on the Illumina HiSeq System as 87-base-pair reads. On the study's bioinformatics: Across the 500 to 750 repertoires, a later analysis counted tens of millions of unique TCR beta chains, some 11 million of which were shared by at least two donors. To remove PCR and sequencing errors, raw reads were error-corrected and collapsed into unique sequences using a nearest-neighbor algorithm that merged closely related sequences. Alignment of CDR3 sequences to IMGT reference sequences was used to assign V, D and J gene segments. Each retained sequence needed at least a six-nucleotide match to both a V gene segment and a J gene segment. A rearrangement was called productive if the CDR3 had no stop codons and remained in frame with V and J, and every other rearrangement was called non-productive. CDR3 was defined according to IMGT convention as the region running from the second conserved V-encoded cysteine to the conserved J-encoded phenylalanine. The earlier analysis of 587 of the donors excluded sequences that lacked an unambiguous match to a single V gene segment. In an earlier analysis of 587 of the donors, a V segment was called functional when productive rearrangements were above 56.7%, and segregating when the standard deviation between donors exceeded 5%. A statistical classification framework was built to diagnose cytomegalovirus status from the catalog of TCR beta chain sequences. In a later analysis, V and J genes were assigned by comparing TCR nucleotide sequences against IMGT/GENE-DB human TR gene sequences. In a later analysis, CDR3 sequences and most-parsimonious VDJ recombination scenarios were assigned using the TCRdist pipeline. A later analysis defined each TCR beta chain by its CDR3 amino acid sequence plus V-gene family, and excluded reads lacking a unique V-gene family. To address suspected cross-contamination and a sequencing artifact, a later analysis removed 592 highly shared, low-generation-probability nucleotide sequences. For each public chain, a later analysis derived a clonal expansion index from normalized ranks of inferred template counts within each repertoire. In a later analysis, generation probabilities were computed using a VDJ recombination model fitted to out-of-frame rearrangements, and the results were checked against IGoR. A later analysis scored TCR-TCR, TCR-HLA and TCR-CMV co-occurrence with hypergeometric tests, applying a repertoire-size bias correction to TCR pairs. False discovery rates were estimated in a later analysis by permuting HLA or CMV assignments 20 times. In a later analysis, co-occurring TCRs were grouped using DBSCAN, with TCRdist sequence similarity added in when clustering inside HLA-allele-positive subsets. Repertoires with fewer than 30,000 or more than 120,000 public chains were left out of co-occurrence clustering, as were a few repertoires with anomalous nucleotide sharing. Entries here come from immuneACCESS through TCRdb and include only in-frame sequences with V and J called. Some clones fail to appear in such tables; in the studies checked, an unresolved V gene covers under half of the shortfall, and the cause of the remainder is unknown. V and J calls plus clone size are reproduced from that table; the DNA served to infer D and trimming. This sample is represented by about 85,000 clones; roughly 80% of them were singletons. Of the sample, roughly 32% falls within the top ten clones.

The research as a whole found: According to a later analysis, most CMV-associated TCR beta chains appeared to be HLA-restricted, and the HLA associations seemed to be driven largely by CMV exposure. When HLA alleles, especially DR and DQ, strongly co-occurred, attributing TCR associations to individual alleles was difficult. In an earlier analysis of approximately 600 of the donors, most TCR beta V segments were observed in productive rearrangements about 90% or about 30% of the time, broadly matching IMGT annotations. Because HLA typing was unavailable for some donors at each locus, only the typed subset was used in association tests. In a later analysis, several top co-occurrence clusters were reported to appear linked to parvovirus B19, influenza, CMV and Epstein-Barr virus. While some public TCRs were present in many individuals, most TCR sequences turned up only very rarely across donors. A cluster of highly shared sequence variants was judged likely to be a technical artifact of the sequencing pipeline. Compared with equally common non-associated chains, HLA-associated TCR beta chains in a later analysis were more clonally expanded and had lower generation probabilities. In vitro tests confirmed that a few of the cytomegalovirus-associated TCR beta chains recognize cytomegalovirus antigens. CMV serostatus was the only immune exposure information available for the cohort. A later analysis found that TCR association rates varied across HLA loci, with DRB1 alleles showing the most associated TCRs and HLA-C alleles the fewest. A later genetic analysis associated a missense DCLRE1C variant with V-gene and J-gene trimming of TCR beta chains, and an independent cohort replicated the association. According to a later genetic analysis, donors in an Asian-associated ancestry cluster had fewer N-insertions in productive TCRs than the roughly 700-donor mean. In both the original and validation cohorts, the classifier was reported to diagnose cytomegalovirus status with high specificity and sensitivity. It was suggested by the authors that the approach could potentially be generalized to other disease states and immunological phenotypes. Correlated functional status among segregating V segments might reflect linkage disequilibrium, but an unknown experimental factor could not be ruled out. This cohort had only TCR beta chains sequenced, and the lack of alpha or paired-chain data limited which features could be detected. The presence/absence analyses assumed that sequencing depth was roughly uniform across donors, and that assumption may not be true. A further reported finding was that TCR beta sequences accurately predicted the HLA-A and HLA-B alleles for most subjects in the first cohort. At a false discovery rate of 0.05, a later analysis linked around 15,000 TCR beta sequences to specific HLA alleles. Because counts were too low, 15 to 20 rarely observed V segments, including chromosome 9 orphons, were left out of the earlier analysis of about 500 of the donors. The study gave a list of under 200 TCR beta chains associated with cytomegalovirus. Some IMGT-functional V segments, including TRBV6-2 and TRBV6-3, could not be distinguished by the 87-base-pair reads and were therefore excluded.

The rearranged chain carries TRBV30 and TRBJ2-5, with the D gene not confidently named. This sequence originates from a man aged 45-65 years in good health and CMV-seropositive. The sample consisted of PBMCs. The sequenced DNA is TGTGCCTGGAGTCGCAGACTTCAAGAGACCCAGTACTTC. The translation is CAWSRRLQETQYF. The CDR3, completed at both ends by the reference TRBV30 and TRBJ2-5 genes, gives the full variable domain SQTIHQWPATLVQPVGSPLSLECTVEGTSNPNLYWYRQAAGRGLQLLFYSVGIGQISSEVPQNLSASRPQDRQFILSSKKLLLSDSGFYLCAWSRRLQETQYFGPGTRLLVL.